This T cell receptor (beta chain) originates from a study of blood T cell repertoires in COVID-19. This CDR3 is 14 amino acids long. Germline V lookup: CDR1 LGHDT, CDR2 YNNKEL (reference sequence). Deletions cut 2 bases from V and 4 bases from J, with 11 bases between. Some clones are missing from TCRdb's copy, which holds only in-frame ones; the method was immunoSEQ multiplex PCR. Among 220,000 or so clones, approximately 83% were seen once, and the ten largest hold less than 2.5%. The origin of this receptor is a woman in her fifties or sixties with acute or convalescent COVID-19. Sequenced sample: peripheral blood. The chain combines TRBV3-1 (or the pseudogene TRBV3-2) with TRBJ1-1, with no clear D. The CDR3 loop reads CASSQNERITEAFF. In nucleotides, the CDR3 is TGTGCCAGCAGCCAAAATGAGAGGATCACTGAAGCTTTCTTT.